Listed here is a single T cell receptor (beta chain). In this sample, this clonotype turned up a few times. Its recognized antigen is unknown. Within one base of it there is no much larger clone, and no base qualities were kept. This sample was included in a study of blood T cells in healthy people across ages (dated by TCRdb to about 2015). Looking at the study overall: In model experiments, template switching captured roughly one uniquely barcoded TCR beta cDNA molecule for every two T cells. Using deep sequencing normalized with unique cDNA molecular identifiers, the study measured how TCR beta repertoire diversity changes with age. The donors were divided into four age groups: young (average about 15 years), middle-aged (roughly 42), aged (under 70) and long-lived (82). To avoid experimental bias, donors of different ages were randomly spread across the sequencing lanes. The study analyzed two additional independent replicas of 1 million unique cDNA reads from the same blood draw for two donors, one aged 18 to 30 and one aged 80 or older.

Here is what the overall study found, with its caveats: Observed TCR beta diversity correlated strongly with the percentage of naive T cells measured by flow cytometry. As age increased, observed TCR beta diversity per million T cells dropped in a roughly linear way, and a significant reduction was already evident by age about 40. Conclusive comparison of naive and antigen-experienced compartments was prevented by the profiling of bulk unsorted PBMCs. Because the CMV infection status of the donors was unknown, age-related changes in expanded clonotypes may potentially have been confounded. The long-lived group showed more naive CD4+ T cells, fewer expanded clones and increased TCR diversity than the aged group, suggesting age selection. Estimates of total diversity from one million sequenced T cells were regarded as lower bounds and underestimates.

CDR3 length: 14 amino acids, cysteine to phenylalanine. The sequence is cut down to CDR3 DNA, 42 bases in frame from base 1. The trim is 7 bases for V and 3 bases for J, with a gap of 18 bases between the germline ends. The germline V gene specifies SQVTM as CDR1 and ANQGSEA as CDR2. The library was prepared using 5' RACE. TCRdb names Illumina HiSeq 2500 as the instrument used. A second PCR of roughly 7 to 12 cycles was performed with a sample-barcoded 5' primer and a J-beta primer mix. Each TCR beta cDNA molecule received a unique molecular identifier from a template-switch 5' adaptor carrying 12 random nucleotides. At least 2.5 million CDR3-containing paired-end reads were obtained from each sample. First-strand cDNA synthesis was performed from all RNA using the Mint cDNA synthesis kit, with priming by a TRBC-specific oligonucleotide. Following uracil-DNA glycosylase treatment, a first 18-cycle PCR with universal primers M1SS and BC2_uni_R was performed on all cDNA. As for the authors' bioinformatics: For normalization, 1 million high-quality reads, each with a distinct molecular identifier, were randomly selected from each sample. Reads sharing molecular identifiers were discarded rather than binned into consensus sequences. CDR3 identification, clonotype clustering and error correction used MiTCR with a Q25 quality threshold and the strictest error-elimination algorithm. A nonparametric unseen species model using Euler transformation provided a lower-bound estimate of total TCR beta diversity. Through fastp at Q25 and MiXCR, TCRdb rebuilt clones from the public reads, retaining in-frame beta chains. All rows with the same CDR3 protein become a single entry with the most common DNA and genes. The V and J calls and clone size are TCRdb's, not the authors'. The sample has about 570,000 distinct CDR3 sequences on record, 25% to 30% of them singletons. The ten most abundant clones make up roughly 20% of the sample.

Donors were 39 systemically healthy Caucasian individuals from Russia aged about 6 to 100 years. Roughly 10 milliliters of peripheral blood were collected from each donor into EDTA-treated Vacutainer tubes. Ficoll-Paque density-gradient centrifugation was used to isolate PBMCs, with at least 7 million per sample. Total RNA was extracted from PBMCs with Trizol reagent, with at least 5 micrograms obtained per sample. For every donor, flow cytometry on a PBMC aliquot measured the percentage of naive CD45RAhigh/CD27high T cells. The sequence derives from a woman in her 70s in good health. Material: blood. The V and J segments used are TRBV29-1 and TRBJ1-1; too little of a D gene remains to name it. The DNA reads TGCAGCGGCCGGCTATCGGACTGGGACACTGAAGCTTTCTTT. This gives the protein CSGRLSDWDTEAFF.